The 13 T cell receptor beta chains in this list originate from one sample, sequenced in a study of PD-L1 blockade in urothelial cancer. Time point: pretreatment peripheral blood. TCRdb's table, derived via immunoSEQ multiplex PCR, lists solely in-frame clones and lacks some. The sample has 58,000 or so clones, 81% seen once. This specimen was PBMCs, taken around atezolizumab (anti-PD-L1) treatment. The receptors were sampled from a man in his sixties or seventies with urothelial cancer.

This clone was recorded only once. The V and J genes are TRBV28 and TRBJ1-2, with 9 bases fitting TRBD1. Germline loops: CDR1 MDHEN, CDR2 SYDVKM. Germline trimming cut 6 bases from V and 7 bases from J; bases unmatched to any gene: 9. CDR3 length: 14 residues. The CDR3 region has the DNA TGTGCCAGCAGCCAGGGGACAGGGATCGCTGGCTACACCTTC. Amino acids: CASSQGTGIAGYTF.

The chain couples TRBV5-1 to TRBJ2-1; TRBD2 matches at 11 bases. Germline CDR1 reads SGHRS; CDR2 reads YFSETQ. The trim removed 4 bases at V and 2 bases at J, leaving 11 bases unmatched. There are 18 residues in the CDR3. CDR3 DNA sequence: TGCGCCAGCAGCGCAACAACTAGCGGGAGTAGTACCTACAATGAGCAGTTCTTC. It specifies CASSATTSGSSTYNEQFF.

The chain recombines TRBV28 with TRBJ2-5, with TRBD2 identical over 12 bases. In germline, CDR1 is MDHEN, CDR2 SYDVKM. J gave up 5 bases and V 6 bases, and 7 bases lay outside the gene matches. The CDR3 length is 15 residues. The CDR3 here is CASRLAGGPGETQYF. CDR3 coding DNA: TGTGCCAGCAGGCTAGCGGGAGGGCCGGGGGAGACCCAGTACTTC.

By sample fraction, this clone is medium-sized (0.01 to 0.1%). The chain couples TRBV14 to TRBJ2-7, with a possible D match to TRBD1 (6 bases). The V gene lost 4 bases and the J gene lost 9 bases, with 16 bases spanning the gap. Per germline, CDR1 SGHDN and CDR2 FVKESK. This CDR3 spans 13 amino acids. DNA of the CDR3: TGTGCCAGCAGCCCGACAGGAGCACTTTGGCAGTACTTC. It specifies CASSPTGALWQYF.

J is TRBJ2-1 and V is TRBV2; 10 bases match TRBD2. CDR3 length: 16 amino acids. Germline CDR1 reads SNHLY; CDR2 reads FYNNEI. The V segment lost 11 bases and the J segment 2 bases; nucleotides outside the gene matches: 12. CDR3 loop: CACAEREGPAYNEQFF. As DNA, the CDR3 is TGTGCCTGCGCAGAGCGGGAGGGACCCGCCTACAATGAGCAGTTCTTC.

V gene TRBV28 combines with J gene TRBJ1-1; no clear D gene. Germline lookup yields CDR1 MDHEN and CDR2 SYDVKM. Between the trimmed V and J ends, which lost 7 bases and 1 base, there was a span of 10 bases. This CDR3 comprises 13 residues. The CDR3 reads CASNHNRNTEAFF. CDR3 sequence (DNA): TGTGCCAGCAACCACAACAGGAACACTGAAGCTTTCTTT.

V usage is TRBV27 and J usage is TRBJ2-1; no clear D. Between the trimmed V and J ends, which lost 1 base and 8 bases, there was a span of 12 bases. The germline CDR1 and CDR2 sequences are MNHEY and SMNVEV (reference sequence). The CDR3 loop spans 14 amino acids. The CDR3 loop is CASSLWSSTDEQFF. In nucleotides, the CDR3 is TGTGCCAGCAGTTTATGGTCGTCTACGGATGAGCAGTTCTTC.

The CDR3 here is CASSPTRQGSVFF. Written as DNA, the CDR3 is TGTGCCAGCAGTCCAACCCGACAGGGAAGTGTGTTCTTC. The V gene is TRBV6-4, the J gene TRBJ2-1, with 7 positions matching TRBD1. Germline loops: CDR1 MRHNA, CDR2 SNTAGT. This CDR3 contains 13 residues. After removal of 5 bases from V and 15 bases from J, the junction contained 13 bases not matched to a gene.

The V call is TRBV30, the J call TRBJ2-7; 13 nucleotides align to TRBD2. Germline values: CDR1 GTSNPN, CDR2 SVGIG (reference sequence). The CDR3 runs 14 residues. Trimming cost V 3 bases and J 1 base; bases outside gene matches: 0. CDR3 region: CAWRGLAGSYEQYF. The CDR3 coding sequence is TGTGCCTGGAGGGGACTAGCGGGATCCTACGAGCAGTACTTC. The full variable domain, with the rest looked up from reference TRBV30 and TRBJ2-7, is SQTIHQWPATLVQPVGSPLSLECTVEGTSNPNLYWYRQAAGRGLQLLFYSVGIGQISSEVPQNLSASRPQDRQFILSSKKLLLSDSGFYLCAWRGLAGSYEQYFGPGTRLTVT.

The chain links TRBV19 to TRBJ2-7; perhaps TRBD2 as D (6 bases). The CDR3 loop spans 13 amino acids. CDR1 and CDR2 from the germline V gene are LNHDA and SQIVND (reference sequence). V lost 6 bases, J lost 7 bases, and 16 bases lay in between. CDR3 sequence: CASRGEASGEQYF. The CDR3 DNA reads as TGTGCCAGTAGGGGGGAGGCCTCCGGGGAGCAGTACTTC.

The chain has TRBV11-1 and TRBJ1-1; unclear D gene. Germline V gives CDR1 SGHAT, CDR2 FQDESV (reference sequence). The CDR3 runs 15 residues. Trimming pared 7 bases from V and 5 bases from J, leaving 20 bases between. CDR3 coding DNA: TGTGCCAGCACCCCAACCCGGGAGGGCAGAACTGAAGCTTTCTTT. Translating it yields CASTPTREGRTEAFF. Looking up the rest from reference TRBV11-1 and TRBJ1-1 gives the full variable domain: EAEVAQSPRYKITEKSQAVAFWCDPISGHATLYWYRQILGQGPELLVQFQDESVVDDSQLPKDRFSAERLKGVDSTLKIQPAELGDSAMYLCASTPTREGRTEAFFGQGTRLTVV.

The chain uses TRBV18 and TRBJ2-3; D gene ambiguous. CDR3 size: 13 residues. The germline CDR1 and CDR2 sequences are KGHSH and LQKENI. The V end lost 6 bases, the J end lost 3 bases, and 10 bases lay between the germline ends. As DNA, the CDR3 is TGTGCCAGCTCCGGCTTGAGGACAGATACGCAGTATTTT. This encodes CASSGLRTDTQYF.

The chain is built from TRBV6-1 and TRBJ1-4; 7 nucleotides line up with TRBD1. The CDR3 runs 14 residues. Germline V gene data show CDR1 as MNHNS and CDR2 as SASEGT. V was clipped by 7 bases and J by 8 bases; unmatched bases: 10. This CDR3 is CASIGTQGDEKLFF. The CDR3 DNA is TGTGCCAGCATCGGCACCCAGGGGGACGAAAAACTGTTTTTT.